Following are 27 T cell receptor delta chains from one sample sequenced in a study of γδ T cells in repeated Plasmodium falciparum infection (dated by TCRdb to the early 2020s). The protocol used for the library was multiplex PCR. Reads for this sample came from an Illumina MiSeq. After TCRdb called clones again from the public reads with CATT, rows with identical DNA were merged. The sample includes 53,000 or so delta-chain clones, with approximately 2% observed a single time. The ten largest make up about 23% of the sample. For bulk TCR repertoire analysis, Vgamma9/Vdelta2+ and Vdelta2-negative gammadelta T cell populations were isolated by flow sorting from peripheral blood mononuclear cells. Sequenced material: gamma-delta T cells from blood. These receptors all stem from a pool of human donors (malaria-infected and uninfected, not separated).

About this clone itself: The protein that TCRdb holds for this DNA derives from a much larger clone and differs from the translated DNA at residue 8, which likely indicates a read error; the protein shown here is translated from the DNA. This chain links TRDV1 with TRDJ2; D might be TRDD2 (5 bases). Germline V gene data show CDR1 as TSWWSYY and CDR2 as QGS. V was trimmed by 1 base and J by 5 bases, leaving 26 bases between them. This CDR3 is 20 amino acids long. The CDR3 region is CALGEPLPRLVGLITAQLFF. For the CDR3, the DNA is TGTGCTCTTGGGGAACCTCTTCCCCGTCTGGTGGGACTAATAACAGCACAACTCTTCTTT.

For this clone: A far larger clone differs by one base, so this is likely a read error. Different DNA sequences within this sample yield the same CDR3. The CDR3 DNA sequence: TGTGCTCTTGGGCTTGGTGGTGGGGATGGACTCATCTTT. This sequence encodes CALGLGGGDGLIF. The rearrangement joins TRDV1 to TRDJ1; possibly TRDD3 for D (6 bases). Here the J gene was assigned by germline matching of the DNA, as TCRdb has none. CDR1 is TSWWSYY, CDR2 QGS, per germline. V was shortened by 5 bases and J by 10 bases, with 17 bases between the two germline ends. The CDR3 consists of 13 residues.

This clone has more than one count but fewer than ten. The mismatch at residue 7 between this DNA's translation and the TCRdb protein of a much larger clone likely reflects a read error; the protein shown is translated from the DNA. This chain connects TRDV3 to TRDJ1; D is unclear. Because TCRdb records no J gene, it was assigned here through a match of the DNA to germline. V lost 5 bases and J 0 bases, leaving 19 bases between the germline ends. This CDR3 comprises 15 residues. CDR1 and CDR2 from the germline V gene are TVYSNPD and GDNSRS (reference sequence). The CDR3 sequence is CAVNLVPSYTDKLIF. In DNA, the CDR3 is TGTGCCGTAAATTTGGTCCCCTCGTACACCGATAAACTCATCTTT. Combining the CDR3 with reference TRDV3 and TRDJ1 gives the whole variable domain CDKVTQSSPDQTVASGSEVVLLCTYDTVYSNPDLFWYRIRPDYSFQFVFYGDNSRSEGADFTQGRFSVKHILTQKAFHLVISPVRTEDSATYYCAVNLVPSYTDKLIFGKGTRVTVEP.

In this sample, this clone turned up a few times. TCRdb assigns this DNA the protein of a much larger clone, which departs from its translation at residue 9; this likely reflects a read error, and the protein shown comes from translating the DNA. V usage is TRDV3 and J usage is TRDJ1; 7 bases align to TRDD3. The J gene, left out of TCRdb, was set here by checking the DNA against germline. The germline CDR1 and CDR2 sequences are TVYSNPD and GDNSRS (reference sequence). V lost 5 bases to trimming and J lost 0 bases; unmatched junction nucleotides: 12. The CDR3 has 15 residues. Here the CDR3 reads CAGMGAGGHTDKLIF. Written as DNA, the CDR3 is TGTGCCGGAATGGGGGCTGGGGGGCACACCGATAAACTCATCTTT.

This clone was seen only a few times. TCRdb's protein for this DNA is that of a much larger clone and differs from the translation at residue 18, likely a read error; the protein shown is the DNA translation. The chain links TRDV1 to TRDJ1; 9 nucleotides agree with TRDD3. The J gene comes from matching the DNA to germline here; TCRdb lacks it. V shed 0 bases, J shed 0 bases, and the junction held 26 bases outside the gene matches. CDR3 length: 24 residues. CDR1 and CDR2 from the germline V gene are TSWWSYY and QGS. The CDR3 DNA reads as TGTGCTCTTGGGGAACTCTTCCCCCCTTTCCTACGACTAGCTGGGGGATCGCACACCGATAAACTCATCTTT. Translated: CALGELFPPFLRLAGGSHTDKLIF.

To note about this clone: TCRdb's protein, taken from a much larger clone, differs from this DNA's translation at residue 4, likely owing to a read error; the protein displayed comes from the DNA. No J gene was assigned, while the V gene was called as TRDV1; the table assigns TRDD3, which was not confirmed against the DNA. CDR1 and CDR2 from the germline V gene are TSWWSYY and QGS. There are 20 residues in the CDR3. In DNA, the CDR3 is TGTGCTCTTGAGGACCTAAGTAGGGGGCGTTTATGGACTGGGGGATGTAGGCTCATCTTT. This codes for CALEDLSRGRLWTGGCRLIF.

This clone was seen ten or more times. The protein held in TCRdb is that of a much larger clone and does not match this DNA's translation at residue 13, likely because of a read error; the protein shown is translated from the DNA. With the J gene uncalled, the V gene is TRDV3; the D segment call TRDD3 is taken from the table without a DNA check. Germline loops: CDR1 TVYSNPD, CDR2 GDNSRS (reference sequence). The CDR3 has 15 residues. The CDR3 spells CAFRGYWGIPDKPIF. In DNA form, the CDR3 reads TGTGCCTTTCGAGGTTACTGGGGGATTCCCGATAAACCCATCTTT.

This clone was seen a few times. TCRdb has a much larger clone's protein, which differs at residue 14 from the translation of this DNA, likely because of a read error; what is shown is the protein translated from the DNA. The rearrangement links TRDV2 to TRDJ1; 11 nucleotides align to TRDD3. No J gene is reported in TCRdb; it was inferred here by comparing the DNA with germline. There are 17 residues in the CDR3. CDR1 and CDR2 from the germline V gene are GEAIGNYY and EKD. This chain's CDR3 is CACDTPWGIQDTDRLIF. CDR3 DNA sequence: TGTGCCTGTGACACCCCCTGGGGGATACAGGACACCGATAGACTCATCTTT.

This clone showed up many times. The chain is built from TRDV1 and TRDJ1; TRDD3 agrees at 9 bases. The CDR3 extends over 21 amino acids. V lost 0 bases, J lost 8 bases, and 25 bases stayed unmatched. Per germline, CDR1 TSWWSYY and CDR2 QGS. CDR3 in DNA: TGTGCTCTTGGGGAACTCTGTTTTCCCTACTGGGGGAGGAACTTATTAAACAAACTCATCTTT. It translates to CALGELCFPYWGRNLLNKLIF.

A few counts support this clone. TCRdb's protein, taken from a much larger clone, differs from this DNA's translation at residue 12, likely owing to a read error; the protein displayed comes from the DNA. This chain joins TRDV2 and TRDJ1; D ambiguous. In the absence of a J gene in TCRdb, the DNA was matched to germline to assign it here. Looked up from germline, CDR1 is GEAIGNYY and CDR2 is EKD. The CDR3 covers 15 residues. The CDR3 DNA reads as TGTGCCTGTGACACCGTGTCCTCCCACACCGATATACTCATCTTT. Its translation: CACDTVSSHTDILIF.

Turning to this clone: This DNA translates differently at residue 7 from the TCRdb protein, which is that of a much larger clone; a read error is likely, and the protein shown is the DNA's own translation. The chain carries TRDV3 and TRDJ1; 7 bases map to TRDD3. Here the J gene was assigned by germline matching of the DNA, as TCRdb has none. The CDR3 sequence is 17 residues long. From germline, CDR1 is TVYSNPD and CDR2 GDNSRS (reference sequence). V shed 4 bases and J 0 bases; nucleotides not matched to a gene: 17. The CDR3 bases are TGTGCCTCCGCCTACGAAAGGTTTCTGGGGGACACCGATAAACTCATCTTT. Translated: CASAYERFLGDTDKLIF.

The table lists this clone with many counts. The likely explanation is a read error, given a far larger clone one base away. The chain recombines TRDV2 with TRDJ1; D call uncertain. TCRdb gives no J gene; it was assigned here by matching the DNA to germline. The CDR3 is 10 amino acids. The V gene's germline CDR1 is GEAIGNYY and CDR2 EKD. The ends were cut back, 3 bases at V and 8 bases at J, with 6 bases in the middle. In nucleotides, the CDR3 is TGTGCCTGTGACCCGAACAAACTCATCTTT. Translating it yields CACDPNKLIF.

Concerning this clone itself: The translation of this DNA and the TCRdb protein of a much larger clone differ at residue 11, probably owing to a read error; the protein shown here is translated from the DNA. The chain joins TRDV1 to TRDJ1; D is possibly TRDD3 (5 bases). In the absence of a J gene in TCRdb, the DNA was matched to germline to assign it here. The CDR3 loop spans 15 amino acids. Looked up from germline, CDR1 is TSWWSYY and CDR2 is QGS. The germline V and J ends were trimmed by 4 bases and 7 bases, with 19 bases remaining between them. The CDR3 here is CALGASPPGPCKLIF. CDR3 DNA sequence: TGTGCTCTTGGGGCAAGCCCACCTGGGCCCTGTAAACTCATCTTT.

This clone appeared many times. This likely stems from a read error, as it lies one base from a far larger clone. The gene calls are TRDV2 and TRDJ1; TRDD3 aligns across 8 bases. The V segment lost 0 bases and the J segment 1 base; nucleotides outside the gene matches: 3. CDR3 size: 15 residues. Germline CDR1 GEAIGNYY, CDR2 EKD. CDR3: CACDTLLGGTDKLIF. The CDR3 nucleotides are TGTGCCTGTGACACCCTACTGGGGGGCACCGATAAACTCATCTTT.

There are many counts of this clone. TCRdb's protein, taken from a much larger clone, differs from this DNA's translation at residue 5, likely owing to a read error; the protein displayed comes from the DNA. The chain carries TRDV3 and TRDJ1; D may correspond to TRDD2 or TRDD3 (9 bases each). V lost 0 bases to trimming and J lost 0 bases, with 29 bases between them. The CDR3 spans 20 residues. Germline V gene lookup returns CDR1 TVYSNPD and CDR2 GDNSRS (reference sequence). CDR3 DNA sequence: TGTGCCTTTAGAACCCTTCCTACGAGGGGATACGGGGGGTACACCGATAAACTCATCTTT. Translated, it gives CAFRTLPTRGYGGYTDKLIF. The full variable domain, in which reference TRDV3 and TRDJ1 provide the parts outside the CDR3, is CDKVTQSSPDQTVASGSEVVLLCTYDTVYSNPDLFWYRIRPDYSFQFVFYGDNSRSEGADFTQGRFSVKHILTQKAFHLVISPVRTEDSATYYCAFRTLPTRGYGGYTDKLIFGKGTRVTVEP.

In its sample, this clone was seen many times. Since a much larger clone is just one base distant, this may be a read error. This chain connects TRDV2 to TRDJ1, with 8 bases that match TRDD3. This CDR3 region has 20 residues. The junction had 21 bases not matched to a gene; V was cut back by 4 bases and J by 0 bases. Germline V gene lookup returns CDR1 GEAIGNYY and CDR2 EKD. The CDR3 DNA is TGTGCCTGTGATGGAGTGCCCCCCTCTGGGGGACCCGACCACACCGATAAACTCATCTTT. Its protein product is CACDGVPPSGGPDHTDKLIF.

In this sample, this clone turned up many times. A read error is the likely source, as a far larger clone sits one nucleotide away. V is TRDV2 and J is TRDJ2; D not certain. This CDR3 is built from 17 residues. V gave up 6 bases and J gave up 13 bases, with 32 bases separating them. Looked up from germline, CDR1 is GEAIGNYY and CDR2 is EKD. The CDR3 DNA is TGTGCCTGTAACTCCATAGACCACCATACCGCTTTTAGATCACTCTTCTTT. This sequence encodes CACNSIDHHTAFRSLFF.

This clone appeared many times. TCRdb pairs this DNA with a much larger clone's protein that differs at residue 3, likely a read error; the protein shown was translated from the DNA. This chain uses TRDV2 with TRDJ1; TRDD3 is a possible D gene (6 bases). TCRdb offers no J gene call, so here the DNA was matched to germline to obtain one. The germline V gene has CDR1 GEAIGNYY and CDR2 EKD. The CDR3 consists of 15 residues. The CDR3 DNA follows: TGTGCCCGTGACGCAGTAGGGGATCCGGGCGATAAACTCATCTTT. This translates into CARDAVGDPGDKLIF.

This clone has just a few counts. For this DNA, TCRdb reports the protein of a much larger clone, which diverges at residue 19, most likely from a read error; the protein presented here is translated directly from the DNA. The J gene has no call, while the V gene is TRDV1; the DNA was not used to check the table's D call, TRDD3. The CDR3 consists of 21 residues. Germline assignment: CDR1 TSWWSYY and CDR2 QGS. The DNA of the CDR3 is TGTGCTCTTGGGGAACCCCGCTTGGCTACGTTTGGATACTTCTACACCGATAAACCCATCTTT. Protein: CALGEPRLATFGYFYTDKPIF.

Remarks on this clone: A read error likely explains this, since a far larger clone differs by one base. Other DNA sequences in this specimen translate into the identical CDR3. The chain recombines TRAV38-2/DV8 with TRDJ1; maybe TRDD3 (5 bases). TCRdb is silent on the J gene; assignment here came from matching the DNA to germline. Germline V gives CDR1 TSESDYY, CDR2 QEAYKQQN. V was cut by 6 bases and J by 7 bases, with 37 bases left in between. The CDR3 consists of 20 residues. The CDR3 here is CAYIGSGSTPGRWWGLKLIF. The DNA for the CDR3 is TGTGCTTATATAGGTAGCGGGAGTACACCCGGCCGGTGGTGGGGCCTTAAACTCATCTTT.

In its sample, this clone was seen many times. A far larger clone is just one base off, so this is likely a read error. The same CDR3 also results from other DNA sequences found in this sample. V usage is TRDV1 and J usage is TRDJ1; 7 nucleotides match TRDD3. Germline CDR1 TSWWSYY, CDR2 QGS. V lost 3 bases and J lost 0; bases outside the gene matches: 19. CDR3 length: 20 residues. CDR3 in DNA: TGTGCTCTTGGGGAGTCGGCCTACCTTATACTGGGGATCTACACCGATAAACTCATCTTT. It codes for CALGESAYLILGIYTDKLIF.

A few counts support this clone. With a far larger clone one base away, a read error is the likely cause. V and J are TRDV3 and TRDJ1, with 8 bases identical to TRDD3. TCRdb carries no J gene annotation; the J gene was assigned here by matching the DNA with germline. V dropped 4 bases and J dropped 4; count of bases not matched to a gene: 23. This CDR3 comprises 18 residues. CDR1 and CDR2 from the germline V gene are TVYSNPD and GDNSRS (reference sequence). Written as DNA, the CDR3 is TGTGCCTCTGAGGGGCTTCCTTCCCGTGCTGGGGGACTCGATAAACTCATCTTT. As protein: CASEGLPSRAGGLDKLIF.

As for this clone: TCRdb lists the protein of a much larger clone for this DNA, which differs at residue 18, so this is likely a read error; the protein given here is translated from the DNA itself. The chain carries TRDV2 and TRDJ1; 10 bases are shared with TRDD3. Assignment of the J gene here rests on matching the DNA to germline, because TCRdb gives none. The CDR3 is 21 amino acids. CDR1 GEAIGNYY and CDR2 EKD come from the germline V gene. The CDR3 bases are TGTGCCTGTGACACCATCGGGCATACTGGGGGATCCTCCCACGCCACCGATAGACTCATCTTT. As protein: CACDTIGHTGGSSHATDRLIF.

This clone has at least ten counts. V usage is TRDV2 and J usage is TRDJ1; the match to TRDD3 covers 12 bases. The J gene comes from matching the DNA to germline here; TCRdb lacks it. The CDR3 loop spans 20 amino acids. V was pared by 3 bases and J by 0 bases, with 16 bases of the junction left unmatched. Germline lookup yields CDR1 GEAIGNYY and CDR2 EKD. CDR3: CACDGLLGDTGGSYTDKLIF. The CDR3 coding sequence is TGTGCCTGTGACGGACTACTGGGGGATACTGGGGGTAGCTACACCGATAAACTCATCTTT.

As to this clone: The protein in TCRdb stems from a much larger clone and differs at residue 5 from this DNA's translation, likely a read error; here the protein is translated from the DNA. V gene TRAV29/DV5 combines with J gene TRDJ1; D possibly corresponds to TRDD3 (6 bases). Trimming took off 1 base at V and 4 bases at J, with 20 bases between the two ends. From germline, CDR1 is NSMFDY and CDR2 ISSIKDK. The CDR3 is made up of 16 amino acids. The CDR3 is CAASTSTTLGIDKLIF. CDR3 in DNA: TGTGCAGCAAGCACGTCCACTACTCTGGGGATCGATAAACTCATCTTT.

This clone appeared a few times. Only one base separates this from a far larger clonotype, so it likely reflects a read error. This sample also contains other DNA sequences that code for the same CDR3. The rearrangement uses TRDV1 and TRDJ1, with 11 bases that match TRDD3. Because TCRdb records no J gene, it was assigned here through a match of the DNA to germline. The germline gives CDR1 TSWWSYY, CDR2 QGS. The CDR3 spans 24 residues. Written as DNA, the CDR3 is TGTGCCCTTGGGGAACTAGATGCATCTGACTTCCCGTACTGGGGGATATGTGGTACCGATGAACTCATCTTT. Amino acid sequence: CALGELDASDFPYWGICGTDELIF.

This clone has a handful of counts. The protein held in TCRdb is that of a much larger clone and does not match this DNA's translation at residue 13, likely because of a read error; the protein shown is translated from the DNA. The chain uses TRDV1 and TRDJ1, with 8 bases fitting TRDD3. The J gene is absent in TCRdb and was assigned here via DNA matching to germline. The CDR3 is 20 residues long. Germline V lookup: CDR1 TSWWSYY, CDR2 QGS. After removal of 0 bases from V and 0 bases from J, the junction contained 15 bases not matched to a gene. The CDR3 sequence: CALGELRPTWGYRYTDKLIF. The CDR3 bases are TGTGCTCTTGGGGAACTACGACCAACATGGGGATACCGGTACACCGATAAACTCATCTTT.